Ten or more counts support the clone carrying this T cell receptor beta chain. Antigen: not known. The data are from a study of T cells in Graves' hyperthyroidism and ophthalmopathy. Overall study results and limits: In validation, the model predicted ophthalmopathy. These predictions came a median approximately 6.5 months before onset. Peripheral blood also featured most of the thyroid clonotypes expanded above 0.001.

Orbital computed tomography, thyroid ultrasound, serum thyroxine and TRAb, and clinical symptoms together informed the diagnoses. This sample holds PBMCs from around 9.9 ml fresh peripheral blood. Germline V lookup: CDR1 DFQATT, CDR2 SNEGSKA (reference sequence). This CDR3 has 12 amino acids. The germline V and J ends were trimmed by 3 bases and 1 base, with 6 bases remaining between them. Amplification of TCR beta CDR3 regions was performed using RNA transcripts as template. The HTBI primer set was used in a first-round RT-PCR of the TCR CDR3. TCRdb redid the calling of the multiplex PCR reads with MiXCR, one entry per CDR3 protein. The repertoire holds over 250,000 distinct CDR3 sequences, with 25% to 30% as singletons.

This receptor was obtained from a man in his forties with Graves' hyperthyroidism that later progressed to Graves' ophthalmopathy. This chain uses TRBV20-1 with TRBJ1-1; D is ambiguous. Sample: blood. The CDR3 protein is CSASSGNTEAFF. CDR3 sequence (DNA): TGCAGTGCTAGCTCGGGGAACACTGAAGCTTTCTTT.